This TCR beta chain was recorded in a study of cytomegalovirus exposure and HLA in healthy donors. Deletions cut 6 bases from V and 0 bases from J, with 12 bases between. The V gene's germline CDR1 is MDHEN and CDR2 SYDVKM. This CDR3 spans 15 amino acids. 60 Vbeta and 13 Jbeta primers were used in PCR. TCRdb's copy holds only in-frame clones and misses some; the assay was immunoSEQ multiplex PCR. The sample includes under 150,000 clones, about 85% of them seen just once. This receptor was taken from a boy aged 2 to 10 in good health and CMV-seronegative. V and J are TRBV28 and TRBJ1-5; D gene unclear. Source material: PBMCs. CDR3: CASRFRSYSNQPQHF. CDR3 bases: TGTGCCAGCAGATTCCGGTCGTATAGCAATCAGCCCCAGCATTTT.